This T cell receptor beta chain was found in a study of T cell responses to AZD1222 COVID-19 vaccine. V was shortened by 4 bases and J by 9 bases, with 15 bases between the two germline ends. Germline CDR1 and CDR2: MNHEY and SMNVEV (reference sequence). CDR3 length: 14 amino acids. General study findings and limits: Within unmutated variant regions lay the reported targets of nearly half of spike-specific TCRs. Across the whole spike, CD4 TCRs peaked at regions 160-218 and 743-854.

In the case of this clone: Antigen unknown.

Data came from immunoSEQ multiplex PCR; TCRdb stores just in-frame clones and leaves some out. The sample lists around 100,000 clones; about 92% were seen once. The sample consisted of peripheral blood, taken on day 0 of AZD1222 vaccination. This clonotype originated in an adult in good health. The rearrangement links TRBV27 to TRBJ2-2; D tentatively reads TRBD1 or TRBD2 (5 bases each). The CDR3 reads CASSYSQGRRELFF. CDR3 DNA sequence: TGTGCCAGCAGTTATAGCCAGGGACGAAGGGAGCTGTTTTTT.